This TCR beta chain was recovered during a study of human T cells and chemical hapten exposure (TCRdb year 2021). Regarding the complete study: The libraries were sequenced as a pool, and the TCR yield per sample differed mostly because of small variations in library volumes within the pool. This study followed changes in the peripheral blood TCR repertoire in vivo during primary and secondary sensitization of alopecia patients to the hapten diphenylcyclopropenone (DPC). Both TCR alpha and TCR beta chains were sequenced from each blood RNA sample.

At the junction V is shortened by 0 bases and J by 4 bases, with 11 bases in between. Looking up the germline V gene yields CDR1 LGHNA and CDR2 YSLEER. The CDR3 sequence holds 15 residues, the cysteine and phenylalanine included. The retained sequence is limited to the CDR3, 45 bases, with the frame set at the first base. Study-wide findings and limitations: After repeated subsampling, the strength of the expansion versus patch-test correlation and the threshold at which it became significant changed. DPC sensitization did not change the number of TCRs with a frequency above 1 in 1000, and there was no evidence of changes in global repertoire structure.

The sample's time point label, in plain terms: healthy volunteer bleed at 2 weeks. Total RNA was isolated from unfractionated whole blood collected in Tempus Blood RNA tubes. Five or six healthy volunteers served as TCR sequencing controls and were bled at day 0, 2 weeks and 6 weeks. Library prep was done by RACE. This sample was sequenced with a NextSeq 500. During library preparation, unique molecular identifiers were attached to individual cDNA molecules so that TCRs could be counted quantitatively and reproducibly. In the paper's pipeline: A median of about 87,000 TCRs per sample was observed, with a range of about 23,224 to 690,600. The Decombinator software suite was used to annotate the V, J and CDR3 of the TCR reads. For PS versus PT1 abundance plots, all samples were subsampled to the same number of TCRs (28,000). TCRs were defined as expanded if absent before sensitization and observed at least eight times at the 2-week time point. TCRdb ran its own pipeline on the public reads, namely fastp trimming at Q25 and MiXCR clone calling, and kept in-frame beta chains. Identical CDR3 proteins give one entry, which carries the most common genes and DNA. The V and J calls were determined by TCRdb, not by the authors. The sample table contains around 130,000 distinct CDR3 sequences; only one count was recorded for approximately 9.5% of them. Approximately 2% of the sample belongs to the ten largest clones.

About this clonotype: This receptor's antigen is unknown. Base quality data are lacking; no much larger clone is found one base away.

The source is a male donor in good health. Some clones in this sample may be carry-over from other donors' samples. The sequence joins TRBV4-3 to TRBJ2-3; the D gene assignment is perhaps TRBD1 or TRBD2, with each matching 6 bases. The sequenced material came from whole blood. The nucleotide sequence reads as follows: TGCGCCAGCAGCCAAGAGGGGGGCCGCGCAGATACGCAGTATTTT. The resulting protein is CASSQEGGRADTQYF.